This TCR beta chain is drawn from a study of cytomegalovirus exposure and HLA in healthy donors. Overall study findings and caveats: Despite most TCR sequences being rare, some public TCRs occurred in many donors.

The V gene end was trimmed by 6 bases and the J gene end by 2 bases; junction bases not matched to a gene: 6. Looked up from germline, CDR1 is MNHEY and CDR2 is SVGAGI. The CDR3 spans 15 residues. About this clone: Its antigen remains unknown.

60 Vbeta and 13 Jbeta primers were used in PCR. The table came from immunoSEQ multiplex PCR; TCRdb's copy has only in-frame clones and leaves some out. The sample holds some 100,000 clones, more than 75% seen once. Sample: PBMCs. This TCR derives from a woman between 45 and 60 years old in good health and CMV-seropositive. The J gene is TRBJ2-7, the V gene TRBV6-5; the match to TRBD2 covers 11 bases. For the CDR3, the DNA is TGTGCCAGCAGCCCGGGACTAGCGGCCCCCTACGAGCAGTACTTC. Its protein product is CASSPGLAAPYEQYF.